This TCR beta chain comes out of a study of cytomegalovirus exposure and HLA in healthy donors. Across the study: An earlier analysis identified 120 million or so unique TCR beta sequences in approximately 190 million T cells.

CDR1 is SEHNR, CDR2 FQNEAQ, per germline (reference sequence). Trimming cost V 4 bases and J 1 base, with 13 bases left between them. This CDR3 spans 15 amino acids. For this clone: Its antigen is not known.

Study-level findings and limits: TRBV6-2, TRBV6-3 and some other V segments were excluded as indistinguishable. A few CMV-associated chains proved CMV antigen-specific in vitro.

With 60 Vbeta and 13 Jbeta primers, the PCR was carried out. Data came from immunoSEQ multiplex PCR; TCRdb stores just in-frame clones and leaves some out. Altogether 55,000 to 70,000 clones are present, 60% to 80% being singletons, with the ten largest covering around 17%. The clonotype comes from a middle-aged man in good health and CMV-seropositive. The sequencing sample was made of PBMCs. V usage is TRBV7-9 and J usage is TRBJ1-1, with D possibly being TRBD1 (5 bases). The CDR3 DNA is TGTGCCAGCAGCTCCCAACAGGTCGCGAACACTGAAGCTTTCTTT. As protein: CASSSQQVANTEAFF.